In this sample, the clone carrying this T cell receptor beta chain turned up many times. Both TCR beta VDJ combination and CDR3 sequence profiling were carried out. Genomic DNA was the template for this profiling. TCRdb re-called the reads with MiXCR, one entry per CDR3 protein. The table records a few hundred thousand distinct CDR3 sequences, about 70% of them present only once. These data originate in a study of CD8+CD57+ T cells in acquired aplastic anemia. CDR3 length equals 13 residues. The V gene's germline CDR1 is GTSNPN and CDR2 SVGIG (reference sequence). Trimming shortened V by 3 bases and J by 1 base, and 8 bases separated the two germline ends.

The receptor was derived from a human donor in good health, serving as a control. The V call is TRBV30, the J call TRBJ2-3; no definite D call. The sequenced material came from sorted CD4+, CD8+, or CD8+CD57+ T cells (not recorded which) from PBMCs. The CDR3 region has the DNA TGTGCCTGGAGATTCCGGGGCACAGATACGCAGTATTTT. Amino acids: CAWRFRGTDTQYF. The full variable domain, rest sourced from reference TRBV30 and TRBJ2-3, is SQTIHQWPATLVQPVGSPLSLECTVEGTSNPNLYWYRQAAGRGLQLLFYSVGIGQISSEVPQNLSASRPQDRQFILSSKKLLLSDSGFYLCAWRFRGTDTQYFGPGTRLTVL.